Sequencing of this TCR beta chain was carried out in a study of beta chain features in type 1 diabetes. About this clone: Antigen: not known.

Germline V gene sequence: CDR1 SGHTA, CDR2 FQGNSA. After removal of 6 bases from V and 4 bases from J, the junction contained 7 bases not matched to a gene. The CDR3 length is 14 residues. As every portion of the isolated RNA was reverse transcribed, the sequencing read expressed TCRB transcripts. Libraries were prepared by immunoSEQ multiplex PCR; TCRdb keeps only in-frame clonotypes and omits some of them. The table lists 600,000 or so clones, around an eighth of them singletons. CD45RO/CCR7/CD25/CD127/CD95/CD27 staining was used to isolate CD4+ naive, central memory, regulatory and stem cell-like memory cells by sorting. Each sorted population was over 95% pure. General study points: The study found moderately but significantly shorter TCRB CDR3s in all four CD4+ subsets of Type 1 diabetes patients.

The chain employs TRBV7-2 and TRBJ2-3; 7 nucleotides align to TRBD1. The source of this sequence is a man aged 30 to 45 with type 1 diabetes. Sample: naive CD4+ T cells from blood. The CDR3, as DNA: TGTGCCAGCAGTCAAACAGGGGAAGCAGATACGCAGTATTTT. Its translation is CASSQTGEADTQYF.